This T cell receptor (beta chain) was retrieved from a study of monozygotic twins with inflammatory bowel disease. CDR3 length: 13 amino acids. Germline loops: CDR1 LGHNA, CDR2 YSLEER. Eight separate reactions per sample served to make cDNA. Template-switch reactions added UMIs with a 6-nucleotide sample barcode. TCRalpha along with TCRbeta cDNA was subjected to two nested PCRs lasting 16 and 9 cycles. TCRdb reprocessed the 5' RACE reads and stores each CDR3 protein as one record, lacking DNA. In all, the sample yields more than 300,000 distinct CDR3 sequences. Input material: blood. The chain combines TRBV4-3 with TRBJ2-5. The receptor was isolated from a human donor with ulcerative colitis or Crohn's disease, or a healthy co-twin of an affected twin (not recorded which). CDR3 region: CASSQGTHRFQYF.